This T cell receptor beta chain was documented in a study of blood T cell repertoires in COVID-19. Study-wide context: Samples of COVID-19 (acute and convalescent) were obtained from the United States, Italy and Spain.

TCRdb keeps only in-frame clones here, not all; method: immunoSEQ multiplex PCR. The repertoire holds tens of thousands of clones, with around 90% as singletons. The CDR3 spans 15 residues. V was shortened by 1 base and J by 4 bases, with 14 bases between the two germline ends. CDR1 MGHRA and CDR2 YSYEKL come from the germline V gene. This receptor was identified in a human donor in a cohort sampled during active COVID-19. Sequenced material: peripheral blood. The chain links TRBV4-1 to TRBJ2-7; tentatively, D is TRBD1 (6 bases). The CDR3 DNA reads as TGCGCCAGCAGCCAAGGGGACATCGAAGGGTACGAGCAGTACTTC. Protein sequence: CASSQGDIEGYEQYF.